Listed below are T cell receptor beta chains from one sample, sequenced in a study of cytomegalovirus exposure and HLA in healthy donors. Repertoires were generated with immunoSEQ multiplex PCR, while TCRdb's copy carries only in-frame clones and drops some. This sample has some 170,000 clones, with around nine tenths found just once. The sample comprised PBMCs. These receptors were collected from a man in his thirties or forties in good health and CMV-seropositive. The CDR3 runs from the conserved cysteine through the conserved F or W. D genes are given only for firm matches. Expanded clones are given a class, and other clones once, few, many or no size at all.

d_call: TRBD1
v_call: TRBV7-8
clone_size: NA
j_call: TRBJ1-3
cdr3_nt: TGTGCCAGCAGCTTACCCTCCAGGGGGCCTGGAAACACCATATATTTT
cdr3_aa: CASSLPSRGPGNTIYF

d_call: NA
v_call: TRBV21-1
clone_size: NA
j_call: TRBJ2-1
cdr3_nt: TGTGCCAGCTCCCCTTGGCGTGAGCAGTTCTTC
cdr3_aa: CASSPWREQFF

d_call: NA
v_call: TRBV6-6
clone_size: NA
j_call: TRBJ1-1
cdr3_nt: TGTGCCAGCAGAACCTTATCGAACACTGAAGCTTTCTTT
cdr3_aa: CASRTLSNTEAFF

d_call: TRBD1
v_call: TRBV5-1
clone_size: NA
j_call: TRBJ1-1
cdr3_nt: TGCGCCAGCAGCTTGTCGGGACAGTGGGAGAATGAGAACACTGAAGCTTTCTTT
cdr3_aa: CASSLSGQWENENTEAFF

d_call: NA
v_call: TRBV4-1
clone_size: few
j_call: TRBJ2-1
cdr3_nt: TGCGCCAGCAGCCAAGGGGGGCTACTCTACAATGAGCAGTTCTTC
cdr3_aa: CASSQGGLLYNEQFF

d_call: NA
v_call: TRBV13
clone_size: NA
j_call: TRBJ1-1
cdr3_nt: TGTGCCAGCAGCCCGGCCCAGGTAGCTTTCTTT
cdr3_aa: CASSPAQVAFF

d_call: TRBD2
v_call: TRBV7-9
clone_size: once
j_call: TRBJ2-1
cdr3_nt: TGTGCCAGCAGACCTCCGGGACTAGTCAATGAGCAGTTCTTC
cdr3_aa: CASRPPGLVNEQFF

d_call: NA
v_call: TRBV6-5
clone_size: few
j_call: TRBJ1-2
cdr3_nt: TGTGCCAGCAGCCCCAGGCCGGAGGGCTACACCTTC
cdr3_aa: CASSPRPEGYTF

d_call: TRBD1
v_call: TRBV9
clone_size: NA
j_call: TRBJ1-4
cdr3_nt: TGTGCCAGCAGCGAGTGGGGGACAGCGCCTGGTCGGTCAAATGAAAAACTGTTTTTT
cdr3_aa: CASSEWGTAPGRSNEKLFF

d_call: TRBD1
v_call: TRBV28
clone_size: NA
j_call: TRBJ1-1
cdr3_nt: TGTGCCAGCAGTTTAAGTCAGGGGGAGAAGGGAGCTTTCTTT
cdr3_aa: CASSLSQGEKGAFF

d_call: NA
v_call: TRBV30
clone_size: NA
j_call: TRBJ1-6
cdr3_nt: TGTGCCTGGTTGGCCGGGACACCAAATTCACCCCTCCACTTT
cdr3_aa: CAWLAGTPNSPLHF

d_call: NA
v_call: TRBV5-6
clone_size: NA
j_call: TRBJ1-1
cdr3_nt: TGTGCCAGCAGCTTAGGTGGCTTAATGAACACTGAAGCTTTCTTT
cdr3_aa: CASSLGGLMNTEAFF

d_call: TRBD1
v_call: TRBV7-8
clone_size: NA
j_call: TRBJ2-1
cdr3_nt: TGTGCCAGCAGCCCGACGGGACAGTACAATGAGCAGTTCTTC
cdr3_aa: CASSPTGQYNEQFF

d_call: TRBD1
v_call: TRBV6-1
clone_size: once
j_call: TRBJ2-2
cdr3_nt: TGTTCCAGCAGCCCGACAGGGGGTGACACCGGGGAGCTGTTTTTT
cdr3_aa: CSSSPTGGDTGELFF

d_call: NA
v_call: TRBV30
clone_size: NA
j_call: TRBJ1-2
cdr3_nt: TGTGCCTGGAATGTGGGGCGTCAATATGGCTACACCTTC
cdr3_aa: CAWNVGRQYGYTF

d_call: TRBD2
v_call: TRBV5-1
clone_size: NA
j_call: TRBJ2-1
cdr3_nt: TGCGCCAGCAGCCCCGGGGGGGCCCAAGACAATGAGCAGTTCTTC
cdr3_aa: CASSPGGAQDNEQFF

d_call: NA
v_call: TRBV18
clone_size: NA
j_call: TRBJ1-2
cdr3_nt: TGTGCCAGCTCACCGCAGGAGGACTATGGCTACACCTTC
cdr3_aa: CASSPQEDYGYTF

d_call: TRBD2
v_call: TRBV11-2
clone_size: NA
j_call: TRBJ2-1
cdr3_nt: TGTGCCAGCAGCTTAGGGGCGGGAGGTACCAACAATGAGCAGTTCTTC
cdr3_aa: CASSLGAGGTNNEQFF

d_call: TRBD2
v_call: TRBV7-3
clone_size: NA
j_call: TRBJ2-1
cdr3_nt: TGTGCCAGCAGCTTAAGGGGCGGGGGAGCTAGCGGGTACAATGAGCAGTTCTTC
cdr3_aa: CASSLRGGGASGYNEQFF

d_call: NA
v_call: TRBV2
clone_size: NA
j_call: TRBJ2-7
cdr3_nt: TGTGCCAGCAGGTATGGGGACCGGGACGAGCAGTACTTC
cdr3_aa: CASRYGDRDEQYF

d_call: TRBD2
v_call: TRBV5-1
clone_size: NA
j_call: TRBJ2-1
cdr3_nt: TGCGCCAGCAGTTTAGCGGGCCTCTCCTACAATGAGCAGTTCTTC
cdr3_aa: CASSLAGLSYNEQFF

d_call: NA
v_call: TRBV30
clone_size: few
j_call: TRBJ1-1
cdr3_nt: TGTGCCTGGAGTGGGAAGCTCTTGGCTTTCTTT
cdr3_aa: CAWSGKLLAFF

d_call: NA
v_call: TRBV11-2
clone_size: NA
j_call: TRBJ2-6
cdr3_nt: TGTGCCAGCAGCCTCAACGTGGCTCCCGGGGCCAACGTCCTGACTTTC
cdr3_aa: CASSLNVAPGANVLTF

d_call: TRBD1
v_call: TRBV5-1
clone_size: NA
j_call: TRBJ2-3
cdr3_nt: TGCGCCAGCAGCTTGCCCCCGGGACAGGCTGATACGCAGTATTTT
cdr3_aa: CASSLPPGQADTQYF

d_call: TRBD2
v_call: TRBV9
clone_size: NA
j_call: TRBJ2-1
cdr3_nt: TGTGCCACCTCAGAGGGACTAGACAATGAGCAGTTCTTC
cdr3_aa: CATSEGLDNEQFF

d_call: NA
v_call: TRBV9
clone_size: NA
j_call: TRBJ2-7
cdr3_nt: TGTGCCAGCAGCGCCGACCTGAGCAGGGGCTACGAGCAGTACTTC
cdr3_aa: CASSADLSRGYEQYF

d_call: NA
v_call: TRBV7-2
clone_size: NA
j_call: TRBJ1-5
cdr3_nt: TGTGCCAGCAGCTTCGTGGGAAACCAGCCCCAGCATTTT
cdr3_aa: CASSFVGNQPQHF

d_call: NA
v_call: TRBV28
clone_size: NA
j_call: TRBJ2-1
cdr3_nt: TGTGCCAGCAGAGAAGTGAATGAGCAGTTCTTC
cdr3_aa: CASREVNEQFF

d_call: NA
v_call: TRBV7-2
clone_size: once
j_call: TRBJ1-1
cdr3_nt: TGTGCCAGCAGCTTATCGAGAGTTAACACTGAAGCTTTCTTT
cdr3_aa: CASSLSRVNTEAFF

d_call: NA
v_call: TRBV27
clone_size: NA
j_call: TRBJ1-1
cdr3_nt: TGTGCCAGCAGTTTAATGTGGGGCCGGGCATCCGGGGAAGCTTTCTTT
cdr3_aa: CASSLMWGRASGEAFF

d_call: NA
v_call: TRBV5-1
clone_size: NA
j_call: TRBJ2-3
cdr3_nt: TGCGCCAGCAGCTTGGTGGGCAGGGTGACAACAGATACGCAGTATTTT
cdr3_aa: CASSLVGRVTTDTQYF

d_call: TRBD1
v_call: TRBV6-1
clone_size: NA
j_call: TRBJ2-7
cdr3_nt: TGTGCCAGCAGTGAGTGGACAGGGACCTACGAGCAGTACTTC
cdr3_aa: CASSEWTGTYEQYF

d_call: NA
v_call: TRBV4-1
clone_size: NA
j_call: TRBJ2-6
cdr3_nt: TGCGCCAGCAGCCAGGCGGACCGGACTGGGGCCAACGTCCTGACTTTC
cdr3_aa: CASSQADRTGANVLTF

d_call: TRBD2
v_call: TRBV27
clone_size: NA
j_call: TRBJ2-2
cdr3_nt: TGTGCCAGCAGTGCGACTAGCGGGGTCACCGGGGAGCTGTTTTTT
cdr3_aa: CASSATSGVTGELFF

d_call: NA
v_call: TRBV16
clone_size: NA
j_call: TRBJ1-5
cdr3_nt: TGTGCCAGCAGCCTGCAAACAGGCCTAAATCAGCCCCAGCATTTT
cdr3_aa: CASSLQTGLNQPQHF

d_call: NA
v_call: TRBV7-3
clone_size: NA
j_call: TRBJ2-3
cdr3_nt: TGTGCCAGCAGCCCGCCGGGACCACGTATGACGCAGTATTTT
cdr3_aa: CASSPPGPRMTQYF

d_call: NA
v_call: TRBV9
clone_size: NA
j_call: TRBJ1-5
cdr3_nt: TGTGCCAGCAGCGCAGGGACGTCCCAGGGTCAGCCCCAGCATTTT
cdr3_aa: CASSAGTSQGQPQHF

d_call: NA
v_call: TRBV11-2
clone_size: NA
j_call: TRBJ2-7
cdr3_nt: TGTGCCAGCAGCTTAGATCGTTCACCCACAGATGAGCAGTACTTC
cdr3_aa: CASSLDRSPTDEQYF

d_call: NA
v_call: TRBV11-2
clone_size: once
j_call: TRBJ1-1
cdr3_nt: TGTGCCAGCAGTTTGATGAACACTGAAGCTTTCTTT
cdr3_aa: CASSLMNTEAFF

d_call: NA
v_call: TRBV6-1
clone_size: NA
j_call: TRBJ2-7
cdr3_nt: TGTGCCAGCAGTGCTGCCAGGGGATCCTACGAGCAGTACTTC
cdr3_aa: CASSAARGSYEQYF

d_call: NA
v_call: TRBV7-6
clone_size: once
j_call: TRBJ2-5
cdr3_nt: TGTGCCAGCAGCTTAGCGTGGAGGGGCGCTAAGACCCAGTACTTC
cdr3_aa: CASSLAWRGAKTQYF

d_call: NA
v_call: TRBV7-9
clone_size: NA
j_call: TRBJ2-2
cdr3_nt: TGTGCCAGCAGCCCTACATGGGGTCAAACGAACACCGGGGAGCTGTTTTTT
cdr3_aa: CASSPTWGQTNTGELFF

d_call: TRBD2
v_call: TRBV9
clone_size: NA
j_call: TRBJ2-1
cdr3_nt: TGTGCCAGCAGCTTAGGACTAGCGGGGGCCTCGAGGAATGAGCAGTTCTTC
cdr3_aa: CASSLGLAGASRNEQFF

d_call: TRBD1
v_call: TRBV29-1
clone_size: NA
j_call: TRBJ2-5
cdr3_nt: TGCAGCGTCCCGAAACTCACCAGGGCAGGGGGCACCCAAGAGACCCAGTACTTC
cdr3_aa: CSVPKLTRAGGTQETQYF